This T cell receptor (beta chain) was retrieved from a study of T cells in Graves' hyperthyroidism and ophthalmopathy. Study-level points and caveats: Most thyroid clonotypes expanded above 0.001 appeared in blood too.

No ophthalmopathy progression within 18 months constituted stable Graves' hyperthyroidism. Fresh 10 ml peripheral blood yielded PBMCs. Worth noting for this clonotype: Its matching antigen is unknown.

The investigators amplified TCR beta CDR3 regions from RNA transcripts. HTBI primers drove first-round RT-PCR of the TCR CDR3. A single record per CDR3 protein comes from TCRdb applying MiXCR to the multiplex PCR reads. The sample yields approximately 640,000 distinct CDR3 sequences, roughly 16% seen once. The sample consisted of blood. The sequence was collected from a woman aged 30 to 39 with Graves' hyperthyroidism.

CDR3 in DNA: TGCAGTGCCCGGATGTCGAACACCGGGGAGCTGTTTTTT. As protein: CSARMSNTGELFF. The chain employs TRBV20-1 and TRBJ2-2; D uncertain. The CDR3 has 13 amino acids. CDR1 DFQATT and CDR2 SNEGSKA come from the germline V gene (reference sequence). Trimming shortened V by 6 bases and J by 0 bases, and 8 bases separated the two germline ends.